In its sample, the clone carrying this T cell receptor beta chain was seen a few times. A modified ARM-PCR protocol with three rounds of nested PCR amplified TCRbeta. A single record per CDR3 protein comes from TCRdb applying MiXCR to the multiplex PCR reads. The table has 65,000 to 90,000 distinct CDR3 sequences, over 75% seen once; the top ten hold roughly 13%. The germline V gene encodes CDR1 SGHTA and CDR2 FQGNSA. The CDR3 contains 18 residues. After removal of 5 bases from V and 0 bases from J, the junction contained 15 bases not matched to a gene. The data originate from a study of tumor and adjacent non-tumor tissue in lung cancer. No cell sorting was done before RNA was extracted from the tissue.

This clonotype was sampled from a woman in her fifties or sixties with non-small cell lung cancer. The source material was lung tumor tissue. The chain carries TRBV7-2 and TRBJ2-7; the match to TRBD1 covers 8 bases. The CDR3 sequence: CASSQTGVVVMDSYEQYF. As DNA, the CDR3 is TGTGCCAGCAGCCAGACAGGGGTGGTGGTTATGGACTCCTACGAGCAGTACTTC.